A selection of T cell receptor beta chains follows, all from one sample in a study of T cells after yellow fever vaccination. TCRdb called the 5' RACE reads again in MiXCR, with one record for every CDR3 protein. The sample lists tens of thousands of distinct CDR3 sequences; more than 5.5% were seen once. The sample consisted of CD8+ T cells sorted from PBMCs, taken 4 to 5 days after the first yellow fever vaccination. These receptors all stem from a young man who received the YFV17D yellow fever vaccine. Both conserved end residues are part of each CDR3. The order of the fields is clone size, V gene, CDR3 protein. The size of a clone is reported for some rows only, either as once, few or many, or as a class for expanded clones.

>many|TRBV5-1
CASSLEDSSYNEQFF
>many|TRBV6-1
CASSEGTLGWEPQHF
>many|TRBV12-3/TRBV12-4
CASRGLANEQFF
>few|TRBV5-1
CASSGGQTLQETQYF
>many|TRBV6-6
CASSYSDSDEQYF
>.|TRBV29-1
CSARTPGGANVLTF
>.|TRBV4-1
CASSHPSRTEAFF
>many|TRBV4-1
CASSRPGTAYGYTF
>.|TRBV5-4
CASSLEVGLQETQYF
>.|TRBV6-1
CASKIGTGGYMNTEAFF
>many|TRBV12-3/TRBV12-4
CASSPGPGYTF
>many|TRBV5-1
CASSFRTGGTEAFF
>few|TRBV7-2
CASSSGGGAYNEQFF
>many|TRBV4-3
CASSLPGSGTGELFF
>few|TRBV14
CASSPGLADRYNEQFF
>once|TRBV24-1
CATSVGGPGNEQFF
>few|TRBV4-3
CASSQVTRTGENYGYTF
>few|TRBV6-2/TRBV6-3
CASSDFDPRALGYGYTF
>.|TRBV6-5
CASSSTGPDGELFF
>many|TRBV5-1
CASSLAQGLNTEAFF
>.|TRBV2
CASSEGVRPYTDTQYF
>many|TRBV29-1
CSVVRVFSTGLPSSETQYF
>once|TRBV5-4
CASSLVSVSDAFF
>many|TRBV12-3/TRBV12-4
CASSSSTGGNQPQHF
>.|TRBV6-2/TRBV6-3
CASNRGSEQFF
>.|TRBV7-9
CASFPNRGGEGYTF
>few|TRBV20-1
CSARDRRGGPGETQYF
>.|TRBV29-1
CSVFGTGGNEQFF
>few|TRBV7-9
CASSLGTSSTTVPGGEQFF
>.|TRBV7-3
CASSSTGGAAWTNTGELFF
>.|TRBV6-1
CASSQGDLSYNEQFF
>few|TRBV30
CAWSGPGVEQFF
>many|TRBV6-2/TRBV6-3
CASSREDQETQYF
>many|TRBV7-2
CASSSPNQETQYF
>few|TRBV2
CASRVRDLYTDTQYF
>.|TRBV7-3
CASSPWGRPDTQYF
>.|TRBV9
CASSVTASYNEQFF
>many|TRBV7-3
CASSNRVNSPLHF
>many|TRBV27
CASSSLLISYNEQFF
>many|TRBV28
CAIGTGYNEQFF
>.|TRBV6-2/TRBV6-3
CASSYYSIPTDTQYF
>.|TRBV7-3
CASSSTSGGATEQFF
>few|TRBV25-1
CASEGSREQYF
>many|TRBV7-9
CASSLEVETQYF
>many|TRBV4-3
CASSQGRSGQGFSYEQYF
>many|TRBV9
CASSASGSGGNEQFF
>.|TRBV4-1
CASSQLTSGGSNEQFF
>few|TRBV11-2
CASSSDTGLAGATQYF
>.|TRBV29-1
CSAGQGPDYEQYF
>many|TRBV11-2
CASSLSLSSYNEQFF
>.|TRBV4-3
CASSQARTGPAEQYF
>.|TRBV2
CATPRGGLDTGELFF
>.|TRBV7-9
CASSSLAVETYNEQFF
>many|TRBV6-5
CASRSGLGITDTQYF